The 11 T cell receptor beta chains reported below all come from one sample, sequenced in a study of blood T cell repertoires in COVID-19. The assay was immunoSEQ multiplex PCR, and TCRdb's table has in-frame clones only and misses some. Counted here are more than 35,000 clones, about 80% occurring once; the ten biggest clones make up around 40%. Sequenced: peripheral blood. The source of these receptors is an elderly man with active or convalescent COVID-19.

This clone appeared once. V gene TRBV12-3 or TRBV12-4 combines with J gene TRBJ2-1; 10 nucleotides align to TRBD1. This CDR3 comprises 13 residues. J lost 10 bases, V lost 3 bases, and 3 bases had no gene match. DNA for the CDR3: TGTGCCAGCAGTTTGACAGGGGGCCTGGAGCAGTTCTTC. Protein sequence: CASSLTGGLEQFF.

The rearrangement uses TRBV6-2 or TRBV6-3 and TRBJ2-5; unclear D gene. V was pared by 5 bases and J by 3 bases, with 4 bases between. This CDR3 is built from 11 residues. CDR1 is MNHEY and CDR2 is SVGEGT in the germline V gene. The CDR3 here is CASSIKETQYF. CDR3 sequence (DNA): TGTGCCAGCAGTATTAAAGAGACCCAGTACTTC.

This chain links TRBV4-1 with TRBJ2-5; no firm D call. The CDR3 length is 17 residues. Trimming took off 2 bases at V and 5 bases at J, with 21 bases between the two ends. Per germline, CDR1 MGHRA and CDR2 YSYEKL. Here the CDR3 reads CASSQSLAAPLEETQYF. The DNA for the CDR3 is TGCGCCAGCAGCCAATCGCTCGCGGCTCCGCTGGAGGAGACCCAGTACTTC.

The rearrangement joins TRBV27 to TRBJ1-5; 8 bases line up with TRBD1. Germline-derived CDR1 and CDR2 are MNHEY and SMNVEV (reference sequence). The V segment lost 5 bases and the J segment 6 bases; nucleotides outside the gene matches: 6. CDR3 length: 14 residues. This CDR3 reads CASSPQGVGQPQHF. Here the CDR3 DNA reads TGTGCCAGCAGTCCACAGGGGGTTGGTCAGCCCCAGCATTTT.

The chain uses TRBV7-3 and TRBJ2-3; 15 bases agree with TRBD2. Germline trimming cut 5 bases from V and 8 bases from J; bases unmatched to any gene: 5. The CDR3 has 15 amino acids. The germline gives CDR1 SGHTA, CDR2 FQGTGA. The CDR3, as DNA: TGTGCCAGCAGCCCGGGGACTAGCGGGAGGACTACGCAGTATTTT. It yields the protein CASSPGTSGRTTQYF.

This chain uses TRBV2 with TRBJ1-5, with D possibly being TRBD1 (6 bases). V gave up 1 base and J gave up 6 bases, with 13 bases separating them. Germline loops: CDR1 SNHLY, CDR2 FYNNEI. The CDR3 length is 15 residues. CDR3 DNA: TGTGCCAGCAGTGAAGACAGGGCCCCGGGTCAGCCCCAGCATTTT. Encoded protein: CASSEDRAPGQPQHF.

This sequence joins TRBV2 and TRBJ2-1; a weak D match, TRBD1 (6 bases). V was clipped by 3 bases and J by 4 bases, with 13 bases between them. CDR1 SNHLY and CDR2 FYNNEI come from the germline V gene. This CDR3 spans 15 amino acids. CDR3 bases: TGTGCCAGCAGTGATACAGGGATAGGTTACAATGAGCAGTTCTTC. Its protein product is CASSDTGIGYNEQFF.

The V call is TRBV10-3, the J call TRBJ1-3; 8 positions agree with TRBD1. Per germline, CDR1 ENHRY and CDR2 SYGVKD. The CDR3 extends over 13 amino acids. V lost 10 bases to trimming and J lost 0 bases; unmatched junction nucleotides: 2. The CDR3 spells CATTGGSGNTIYF. The CDR3 nucleotides read TGTGCCACCACAGGGGGCTCTGGAAACACCATATATTTT.

This chain uses TRBV24-1 with TRBJ1-4; D perhaps matches TRBD1 (5 bases). Germline V lookup: CDR1 KGHDR, CDR2 SFDVKD. V lost 4 bases, J lost 7 bases, and 18 bases lay in between. This CDR3 is 16 amino acids long. This chain's CDR3 is CATSDPSSGDGEKLFF. The CDR3 DNA sequence: TGTGCCACCAGTGACCCCTCATCGGGGGACGGTGAAAAACTGTTTTTT.

The rearrangement joins TRBV30 to TRBJ1-5; D uncertain. The CDR3 is 11 amino acids. Germline V gene sequence: CDR1 GTSNPN, CDR2 SVGIG (reference sequence). Trimming shortened V by 3 bases and J by 9 bases, and 9 bases separated the two germline ends. CDR3 in DNA: TGTGCCTGGAGCGTTCGAGGGCCCCAGCATTTT. It specifies CAWSVRGPQHF.

The rearrangement joins TRBV30 to TRBJ1-5; 7 bases map to TRBD1. Germline CDR1 reads GTSNPN; CDR2 reads SVGIG (reference sequence). J lost 4 bases, V lost 5 bases, and 5 bases had no gene match. This CDR3 has 13 amino acids. The CDR3 region is CAWADRENQPQHF. CDR3 nucleotide sequence: TGTGCCTGGGCAGACAGGGAAAATCAGCCCCAGCATTTT.